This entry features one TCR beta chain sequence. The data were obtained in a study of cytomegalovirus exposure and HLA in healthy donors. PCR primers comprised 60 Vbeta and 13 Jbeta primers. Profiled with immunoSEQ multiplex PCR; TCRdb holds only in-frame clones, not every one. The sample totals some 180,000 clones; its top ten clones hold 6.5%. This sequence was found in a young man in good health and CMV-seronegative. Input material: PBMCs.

CDR3 sequence: CASSRQGAVYEQYF. CDR3 bases: TGTGCCAGCAGCCGACAGGGCGCGGTCTACGAGCAGTACTTC. V gene TRBV6-1 combines with J gene TRBJ2-7; 7 nucleotides match TRBD1. Germline CDR1 and CDR2: MNHNS and SASEGT. V trimming: 6 bases; J trimming: 3 bases; junction bases outside the gene matches: 8. This CDR3 contains 14 residues.